These 7 T cell receptor beta chains were all obtained from the same sample, sequenced in a study of blood T cell repertoires in COVID-19. Sequencing was performed with immunoSEQ multiplex PCR; in TCRdb, only in-frame clones are kept and a portion is missing. The data show 130,000 or so clones, about four fifths seen once. Sample: peripheral blood. Every receptor here comes from a man aged 55 to 70 with acute or convalescent COVID-19.

In its sample, this clone was seen once. The chain carries TRBV11-3 and TRBJ2-3; D unclear. The CDR3 is made up of 14 amino acids. CDR1 and CDR2 (germline): SGHNT, YENEEA. Trimming pared 5 bases from V and 2 bases from J, leaving 11 bases between. Written as DNA, the CDR3 is TGTGCCAGCAGCCCAGGTTCACCCACAGATACGCAGTATTTT. Amino acids: CASSPGSPTDTQYF.

This chain joins TRBV6-1 and TRBJ1-6, with 7 bases identical to TRBD1. Germline CDR1 is MNHNS and CDR2 is SASEGT. This CDR3 comprises 15 residues. Germline trimming cut 2 bases from V and 8 bases from J; bases unmatched to any gene: 6. CDR3 bases: TGTGCCAGCAGTGAAATCGTCAGGGGGTATTCACCCCTCCACTTT. It yields the protein CASSEIVRGYSPLHF.

The chain recombines TRBV6-5 with TRBJ1-3; TRBD1 is a possible D gene (6 bases). Germline values: CDR1 MNHEY, CDR2 SVGAGI. V lost 10 bases to trimming and J lost 0 bases, with 10 bases between them. The CDR3 has 13 amino acids. The chain's CDR3 is CATIQGSGNTIYF. Here the CDR3 DNA reads TGTGCCACTATACAGGGCTCTGGAAACACCATATATTTT.

The chain recombines TRBV5-1 with TRBJ2-4; D is possibly TRBD2 (6 bases). CDR3 length: 13 residues. CDR1 and CDR2 (germline): SGHRS, YFSETQ. Trimming pared 4 bases from V and 9 bases from J, leaving 14 bases between. The DNA for the CDR3 is TGCGCCAGCAGCCAAACTAGCCGGGGCATTCAGTACTTC. Translated, it gives CASSQTSRGIQYF.

The rearrangement links TRBV11-2 to TRBJ2-1; no firm D call. The germline CDR1 and CDR2 sequences are SGHAT and FQNNGV. Trimming took 5 bases from V and 0 from J, leaving 17 bases between them. This CDR3 has 17 amino acids. CDR3 amino acids: CASSVNSPSSSYNEQFF. DNA of the CDR3: TGTGCCAGCAGCGTAAATAGCCCCTCCAGCTCCTACAATGAGCAGTTCTTC.

The chain has TRBV10-3 and TRBJ2-7; the match to TRBD2 covers 7 bases. From germline, CDR1 is ENHRY and CDR2 SYGVKD. After removal of 6 bases from V and 7 bases from J, the junction contained 12 bases not matched to a gene. The CDR3 contains 14 residues. CDR3 region: CAIRVASGVREQYF. DNA of the CDR3: TGTGCCATCAGGGTCGCTAGCGGCGTTAGGGAGCAGTACTTC.

The chain has TRBV6-5 and TRBJ1-2; 8 nucleotides match TRBD1. Trimming took 4 bases from V and 4 from J; bases not matched to a gene: 5. The CDR3 has 14 amino acids. The germline CDR1 and CDR2 sequences are MNHEY and SVGAGI. The CDR3 loop reads CASSSQGALYGYTF. The CDR3 bases are TGTGCCAGCAGTTCCCAGGGGGCCCTCTATGGCTACACCTTC.